This T cell receptor beta chain originates from a study of blood T cells in healthy people across ages. CDR3 length: 14 amino acids. Deletions cut 7 bases from V and 2 bases from J, with 15 bases between. Germline values: CDR1 SEHNR, CDR2 FQNEAQ (reference sequence). Through a sample-barcoded 5' primer and a J-beta primer mix, a second PCR was run for about 6 to 11 cycles. TCRdb re-analysed the 5' RACE reads in MiXCR, keeping a single row per CDR3 protein. The table includes about 1,500,000 distinct CDR3 sequences, roughly 27% detected once. This clonotype was seen a few times. The chain links TRBV7-9 to TRBJ2-7; D gene uncertain. This sequence originates from a woman aged 30 to 39 in good health. The sequenced sample consisted of blood. This chain's CDR3 is CASTSGRLPYEQYF. CDR3 sequence (DNA): TGTGCCAGCACCAGTGGCCGGCTCCCCTACGAGCAGTACTTC.